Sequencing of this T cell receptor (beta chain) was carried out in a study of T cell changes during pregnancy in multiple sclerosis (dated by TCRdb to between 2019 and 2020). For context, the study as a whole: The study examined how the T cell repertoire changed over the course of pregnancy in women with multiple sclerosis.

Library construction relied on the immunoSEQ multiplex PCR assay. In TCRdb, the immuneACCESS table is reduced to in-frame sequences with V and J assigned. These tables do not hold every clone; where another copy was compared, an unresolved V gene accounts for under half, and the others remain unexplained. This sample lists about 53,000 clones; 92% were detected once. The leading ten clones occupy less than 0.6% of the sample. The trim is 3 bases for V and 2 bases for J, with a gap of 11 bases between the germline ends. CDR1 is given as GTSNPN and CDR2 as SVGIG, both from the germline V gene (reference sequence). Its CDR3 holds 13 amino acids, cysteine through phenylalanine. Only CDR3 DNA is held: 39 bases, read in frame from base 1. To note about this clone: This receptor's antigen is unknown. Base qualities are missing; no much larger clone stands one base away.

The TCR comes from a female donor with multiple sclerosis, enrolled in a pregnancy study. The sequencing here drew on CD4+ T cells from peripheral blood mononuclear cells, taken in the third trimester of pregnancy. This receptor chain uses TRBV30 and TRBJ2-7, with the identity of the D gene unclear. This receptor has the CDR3 CAWRISGPYEQYF. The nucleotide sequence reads TGTGCCTGGAGGATCTCCGGTCCCTACGAGCAGTACTTC.